This TCR beta chain comes out of a study of blood T cell repertoires in COVID-19. Generated by immunoSEQ multiplex PCR, the TCRdb table keeps only in-frame clones and is missing some. The sample contains 13,000 or so clones, roughly 89% of which appear only once. V was shortened by 6 bases and J by 6 bases, with 14 bases between the two germline ends. The CDR3 runs to 13 residues. The specimen was peripheral blood. The rearrangement joins TRBV12-3 or TRBV12-4 to TRBJ1-2; D is undetermined. This clonotype was sampled from a human donor with active COVID-19. The donor label of this sample is uncertain. The CDR3 here is CASSPGSGHGYTF. The CDR3 DNA sequence: TGTGCCAGCAGCCCGGGGTCCGGGCATGGCTACACCTTC.